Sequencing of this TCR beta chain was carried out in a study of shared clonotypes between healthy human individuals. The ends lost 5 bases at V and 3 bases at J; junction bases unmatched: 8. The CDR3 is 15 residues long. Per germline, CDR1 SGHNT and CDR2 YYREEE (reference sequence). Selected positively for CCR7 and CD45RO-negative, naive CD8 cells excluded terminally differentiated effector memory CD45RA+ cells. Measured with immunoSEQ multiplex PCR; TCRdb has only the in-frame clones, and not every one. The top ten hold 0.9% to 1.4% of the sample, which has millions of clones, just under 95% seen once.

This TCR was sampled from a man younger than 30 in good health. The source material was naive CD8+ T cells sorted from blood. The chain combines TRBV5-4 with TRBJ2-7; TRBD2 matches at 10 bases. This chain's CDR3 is CASRPNSGGIYEQYF. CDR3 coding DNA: TGTGCCAGCAGACCTAATAGCGGGGGGATCTACGAGCAGTACTTC.